These 9 T cell receptor beta chains were sequenced from one sample in a study of cytomegalovirus exposure and HLA in healthy donors. In the PCR, 60 Vbeta and 13 Jbeta primers were used. The protocol was immunoSEQ multiplex PCR, while the TCRdb copy is restricted to in-frame clones and leaves out a portion. The repertoire holds 120,000 or so clones, with approximately 74% as singletons. The sequencing sample was made of PBMCs. The receptors were gathered from a man aged 40-50 years in good health and CMV-seropositive.

The chain couples TRBV15 to TRBJ1-2; D might be TRBD1 (5 bases). The germline V gene encodes CDR1 LNHNV and CDR2 YYDKDF (reference sequence). The CDR3 totals 15 residues. The germline V and J ends were trimmed by 0 bases and 5 bases, with 13 bases remaining between them. CDR3 coding DNA: TGTGCCACCAGCAGAGACCAGGAAGGGACTTATGGCTACACCTTC. Protein sequence: CATSRDQEGTYGYTF.

The CDR3 bases are TGTGCCAGCGTTGGCGGGGGCCTAAACACCGGGGAGCTGTTTTTT. Protein: CASVGGGLNTGELFF. The V and J genes are TRBV2 and TRBJ2-2; a weak D match, TRBD2 (7 bases). The CDR3 totals 15 residues. V lost 8 bases and J lost 2, with 15 bases in between. The germline CDR1 and CDR2 sequences are SNHLY and FYNNEI.

The CDR3 nucleotides read TGCGCCAGCAGCTTTTTTGGACAGGGGAGGACAGATACGCAGTATTTT. Translation gives CASSFFGQGRTDTQYF. The gene calls are TRBV5-1 and TRBJ2-3, with 9 bases identical to TRBD1. The CDR3 contains 16 residues. With 2 bases clipped from V and 3 bases from J, the junction kept 7 bases outside the gene matches. Germline-derived CDR1 and CDR2 are SGHRS and YFSETQ.

V gene TRBV7-3 combines with J gene TRBJ2-1; 14 bases agree with TRBD2. This CDR3 is built from 16 residues. CDR1 and CDR2 from the germline V gene are SGHTA and FQGTGA. V shed 5 bases and J 7 bases; nucleotides not matched to a gene: 7. This CDR3 is CASSPGTSGSRNEQFF. The DNA for the CDR3 is TGTGCCAGCAGCCCCGGGACTAGCGGGAGTAGAAATGAGCAGTTCTTC.

This clone was seen more than once but under ten times. This chain uses TRBV5-1 with TRBJ2-1, with D perhaps matching TRBD1 (6 bases). Germline loops: CDR1 SGHRS, CDR2 YFSETQ. This CDR3 has 17 amino acids. The V end was cut by 6 bases, the J end by 0 bases, with 19 bases between. This chain's CDR3 is CASTTRDRLSSYNEQFF. DNA of the CDR3: TGCGCCAGCACCACCCGTGACAGGCTGAGCTCCTACAATGAGCAGTTCTTC.

The chain is built from TRBV19 and TRBJ2-7; D may be TRBD2 (6 bases). The germline gives CDR1 LNHDA, CDR2 SQIVND (reference sequence). The CDR3 totals 14 residues. Trimming left V 5 bases short and J 2 bases short, with 13 bases between. The CDR3 DNA reads TGTGCCAGTAGTTTCTCTAGCGACACCTACGAGCAGTACTTC. Translating it yields CASSFSSDTYEQYF.

V usage is TRBV29-1 and J usage is TRBJ2-7; maybe TRBD2 (6 bases). CDR3 length: 13 amino acids. From germline, CDR1 is SQVTM and CDR2 ANQGSEA. Trimming left V 4 bases short and J 0 bases short, with 10 bases between. In nucleotides, the CDR3 is TGCAGCGTTGTACGCGGGAACTCCTACGAGCAGTACTTC. Amino acids: CSVVRGNSYEQYF.

This chain uses TRBV15 with TRBJ2-7, with D hard to call. CDR3 length: 13 amino acids. The ends were cut back, 3 bases at V and 4 bases at J, with 10 bases in the middle. CDR1 and CDR2 (germline): LNHNV, YYDKDF (reference sequence). Written as DNA, the CDR3 is TGTGCCACCAGCAGTGAGTTCGCGTACGAGCAGTACTTC. Translating gives CATSSEFAYEQYF.

This chain connects TRBV28 to TRBJ1-2; D remains ambiguous. Trimming removed 3 bases at V and 5 bases at J, with 13 bases between. This CDR3 is 14 amino acids long. Germline V CDR1 and CDR2: MDHEN, SYDVKM. The CDR3: CASSLDARGYGYTF. The CDR3 nucleotides read TGTGCCAGCAGTTTGGACGCCCGAGGGTATGGCTACACCTTC.